Sequencing of this T cell receptor beta chain was carried out in a study of blood T cells in healthy people across ages. Through a sample-barcoded 5' primer and a J-beta primer mix, a second PCR was run for roughly 7 to 11 cycles. MiXCR, applied by TCRdb to the 5' RACE reads, yields one record per CDR3 protein. The repertoire includes 1.5 million or so distinct CDR3 sequences, 42% of them detected once, and approximately 7.9% sits in the top ten. The CDR3 consists of 17 residues. V lost 4 bases and J 2 bases, leaving 19 bases between the germline ends. Germline-derived CDR1 and CDR2 are MGHRA and YSYEKL. The table lists this clonotype with a few counts.

The sequenced sample consisted of blood. This chain connects TRBV4-1 to TRBJ2-3, with D possibly called TRBD1 or TRBD2 (5 bases each). This TCR came from a woman between 18 and 30 years old in good health. CDR3 in amino acids: CASSRPTDGTSTDTQYF. Written as DNA, the CDR3 is TGCGCCAGCAGCCGCCCGACAGACGGGACCTCCACAGATACGCAGTATTTT.